What follows are 30 T cell receptor beta chains derived from one specimen sequenced in a study of blood T cell repertoires in COVID-19. Clones were sequenced by immunoSEQ multiplex PCR, and TCRdb holds only the in-frame ones, with some missing. Of a few hundred thousand clones listed, 90% were seen once; the top ten hold around 15%. The sample comprised PBMCs or T cells enriched from blood (not recorded which). These receptors all come from a man between 25 and 39 years old who had been exposed to COVID-19.

The rearrangement uses TRBV19 and TRBJ2-1; the D is unclear. Germline V gives CDR1 LNHDA, CDR2 SQIVND (reference sequence). CDR3 length equals 13 residues. Trimming shortened V by 1 base and J by 9 bases, and 10 bases separated the two germline ends. This CDR3 reads CASSIGALSEQFF. The DNA of the CDR3 is TGTGCCAGTAGTATAGGAGCCCTAAGTGAGCAGTTCTTC.

The chain uses TRBV5-4 and TRBJ1-2, with 7 bases identical to TRBD1. Germline CDR1 and CDR2: SGHNT and YYREEE (reference sequence). The CDR3 covers 14 residues. The ends lost 5 bases at V and 7 bases at J; junction bases unmatched: 11. The CDR3 sequence: CASRGVTGWSGYTF. In DNA, the CDR3 is TGTGCCAGCAGGGGAGTGACAGGGTGGTCTGGCTACACCTTC.

The V call is TRBV12-3 or TRBV12-4, the J call TRBJ1-2; unclear D gene. V was shortened by 2 bases and J by 4 bases, with 8 bases between the two germline ends. The CDR3 runs 13 residues. CDR3 in amino acids: CASSLLGSYGYTF. The CDR3 bases are TGTGCCAGCAGTTTACTCGGGAGCTATGGCTACACCTTC.

V is TRBV6-2 or TRBV6-3 and J is TRBJ1-1; perhaps TRBD1 as D (6 bases). This CDR3 is 16 amino acids long. V was cut by 4 bases and J by 0 bases, with 15 bases left in between. Germline loops: CDR1 MNHEY, CDR2 SVGEGT. CDR3 sequence (DNA): TGTGCCAGCAGTTCCTATCCGGGACAACTGAACACTGAAGCTTTCTTT. It yields the protein CASSSYPGQLNTEAFF.

The V and J genes are TRBV9 and TRBJ2-3, with D hard to call. Deletions cut 7 bases from V and 1 base from J, with 7 bases between. This CDR3 is built from 12 residues. Looked up from germline, CDR1 is SGDLS and CDR2 is YYNGEE. This chain's CDR3 is CASGGGTDTQYF. DNA for the CDR3: TGTGCCAGCGGCGGCGGCACAGATACGCAGTATTTT.

The rearrangement joins TRBV15 to TRBJ1-6, with D perhaps TRBD1 (6 bases). CDR3 length: 17 residues. CDR1 LNHNV and CDR2 YYDKDF come from the germline V gene (reference sequence). The V and J ends lost 0 bases and 8 bases respectively, with 17 bases between them. CDR3 DNA: TGTGCCACCAGCAGAGATCGGCGGGGGCTTGAATATTCACCCCTCCACTTT. This translates into CATSRDRRGLEYSPLHF.

This clone has only one observation. The V and J genes are TRBV19 and TRBJ1-4; D is ambiguous. Germline CDR1 is LNHDA and CDR2 is SQIVND (reference sequence). There are 15 residues in the CDR3. Between the trimmed V and J ends, which lost 3 bases and 0 bases, there was a span of 8 bases. CDR3 sequence (DNA): TGTGCCAGTAGTATCTCCACAGCAACTAATGAAAAACTGTTTTTT. Translation: CASSISTATNEKLFF.

The CDR3 DNA reads as TGTGCCAGCAGCCAACTAGCGGGGGTTCAAGAGACCCAGTACTTC. This sequence encodes CASSQLAGVQETQYF. The chain recombines TRBV11-2 with TRBJ2-5, with 11 bases identical to TRBD2. Germline CDR1 is SGHAT and CDR2 is FQNNGV. This CDR3 contains 15 residues. Trimming at V came to 5 bases and at J to 2 bases, leaving 4 bases not matched to a gene.

V usage is TRBV4-2 and J usage is TRBJ2-6; a weak D match, TRBD1 (6 bases). Trimming removed 0 bases from V and 0 bases from J, with 15 bases in between. The CDR3 has 19 residues. Germline V gene sequence: CDR1 LGHNA, CDR2 YNFKEQ. The CDR3 nucleotides read TGTGCCAGCAGCCAAGACTTGGACAGACTTTTCTCTGGGGCCAACGTCCTGACTTTC. Amino acids: CASSQDLDRLFSGANVLTF.

This clone was seen a handful of times. The chain carries TRBV5-1 and TRBJ2-5; the match to TRBD2 covers 9 bases. The CDR3 totals 16 residues. J gave up 1 base and V 0 bases, and 4 bases lay outside the gene matches. From germline, CDR1 is SGHRS and CDR2 YFSETQ. The CDR3 reads CASSLGLAGLQETQYF. The CDR3 DNA reads as TGCGCCAGCAGCTTGGGGCTAGCGGGGCTCCAAGAGACCCAGTACTTC. The full variable domain, completed using reference TRBV5-1 and TRBJ2-5, is KAGVTQTPRYLIKTRGQQVTLSCSPISGHRSVSWYQQTPGQGLQFLFEYFSETQRNKGNFPGRFSGRQFSNSRSEMNVSTLELGDSALYLCASSLGLAGLQETQYFGPGTRLLVL.

The rearrangement joins TRBV6-4 to TRBJ2-3; weak D call: TRBD2 (6 bases). The CDR3 consists of 17 residues. Per the germline V gene, CDR1 is MRHNA and CDR2 is SNTAGT. V gave up 6 bases and J gave up 1 base, with 20 bases separating them. CDR3 DNA sequence: TGTGCCAGCAGGGGGGGTTGGGAGAGGTCTGGCACAGATACGCAGTATTTT. Its translation: CASRGGWERSGTDTQYF.

This clone was found a few times. This rearrangement joins TRBV2 to TRBJ2-3, with a tentative D call TRBD1 (6 bases). Germline CDR1 and CDR2: SNHLY and FYNNEI. Trimming took off 1 base at V and 0 bases at J, with 8 bases between the two ends. The CDR3 runs 15 residues. The CDR3 reads CASSEEDRSTDTQYF. The CDR3 nucleotides read TGTGCCAGCAGTGAAGAAGACAGGAGCACAGATACGCAGTATTTT.

The chain combines TRBV14 with TRBJ1-3, with D perhaps matching TRBD1 (5 bases). Deletions cut 5 bases from V and 4 bases from J, with 9 bases between. This CDR3 spans 13 amino acids. Germline CDR1 and CDR2: SGHDN and FVKESK. This CDR3 reads CASSSDRGNTIYF. The CDR3 DNA reads TGTGCCAGCAGCTCCGACAGAGGAAACACCATATATTTT.

The chain is built from TRBV4-2 and TRBJ2-6; 10 nucleotides match TRBD2. This CDR3 has 19 amino acids. The V and J ends lost 4 bases and 4 bases, in that order; junction bases with no gene match: 13. Per germline, CDR1 LGHNA and CDR2 YNFKEQ. CDR3 in DNA: TGTGCCAGCAGCCGCCAGCGCCTAGCGGGGGAGGTGGGGGCCAACGTCCTGACTTTC. Residues: CASSRQRLAGEVGANVLTF.

This chain joins TRBV19 and TRBJ1-2; 12 bases agree with TRBD1. Germline loops: CDR1 LNHDA, CDR2 SQIVND (reference sequence). V gave up 7 bases and J gave up 7 bases; unmatched junction bases: 16. The CDR3 runs 17 residues. CDR3 in DNA: TGTGCCAGTACTGATGGGACAGGGGGCGTTTTCCCCTTTGGCTACACCTTC. Its protein is CASTDGTGGVFPFGYTF. Complete variable domain (other parts from reference TRBV19 and TRBJ1-2): DGGITQSPKYLFRKEGQNVTLSCEQNLNHDAMYWYRQDPGQGLRLIYYSQIVNDFQKGDIAEGYSVSREKKESFPLTVTSAQKNPTAFYLCASTDGTGGVFPFGYTFGSGTRLTVV.

The chain recombines TRBV11-2 with TRBJ2-7, with D possibly matching TRBD2 (5 bases). The germline V gene has CDR1 SGHAT and CDR2 FQNNGV. The V end lost 7 bases, the J end lost 2 bases, and 12 bases lay between the germline ends. There are 13 residues in the CDR3. The CDR3 DNA sequence: TGTGCCAGCACTTTACCGGGGACCTACGAGCAGTACTTC. Translating gives CASTLPGTYEQYF.

The J gene is TRBJ1-3, the V gene TRBV25-1; D gene ambiguous. Germline V gene lookup returns CDR1 MGHDK and CDR2 SYGVNS. This CDR3 is built from 13 residues. Trimming stripped 4 bases from V and 5 bases from J, with 9 bases between. Here the CDR3 reads CASSAYGRNTIYF. The CDR3 DNA reads as TGTGCCAGCAGTGCCTACGGGAGAAACACCATATATTTT.

The chain combines TRBV4-2 with TRBJ1-6; D gene unclear. V lost 1 base, J lost 7 bases, and 8 bases lay in between. CDR1 LGHNA and CDR2 YNFKEQ come from the germline V gene. The CDR3 contains 14 residues. As DNA, the CDR3 is TGTGCCAGCAGCCAAGGGCCAGAAAATTCACCCCTCCACTTT. It yields the protein CASSQGPENSPLHF.

In this sample, this clone turned up once. The rearrangement uses TRBV6-5 and TRBJ1-1; unclear D gene. Deletions cut 4 bases from V and 1 base from J, with 7 bases between. Per the germline V gene, CDR1 is MNHEY and CDR2 is SVGAGI. This CDR3 region has 13 residues. In DNA form, the CDR3 reads TGTGCCAGCAGTTTGGGCGAGAACACTGAAGCTTTCTTT. Its protein product is CASSLGENTEAFF.

This chain links TRBV30 with TRBJ1-6, with D possibly being TRBD1 (5 bases). The length of the CDR3 is 16 residues. Per germline, CDR1 GTSNPN and CDR2 SVGIG (reference sequence). Trimming took off 2 bases at V and 14 bases at J, with 25 bases between the two ends. CDR3 in DNA: TGTGCCTGGAGTACCCCCCCCTGGGGCCGCACTGAGACCCTCCACTTT. Its translation is CAWSTPPWGRTETLHF.

The rearrangement joins TRBV6-2 or TRBV6-3 to TRBJ2-7; 9 bases are shared with TRBD1. V shed 5 bases, J shed 2 bases, and the junction held 10 bases outside the gene matches. Germline V gene sequence: CDR1 MNHEY, CDR2 SVGEGT. The CDR3 runs 16 residues. The chain's CDR3 is CASSAHVGTGTYEQYF. CDR3 DNA sequence: TGTGCCAGCAGTGCCCACGTAGGGACAGGGACCTACGAGCAGTACTTC.

The chain joins TRBV19 to TRBJ2-5; D unclear. The germline V gene encodes CDR1 LNHDA and CDR2 SQIVND (reference sequence). The V end was cut by 11 bases, the J end by 2 bases, with 12 bases between. This CDR3 has 12 amino acids. The CDR3 reads CAAGLRQETQYF. CDR3 bases: TGTGCCGCAGGATTGCGTCAAGAGACCCAGTACTTC.

The chain carries TRBV4-1 and TRBJ2-1; a possible D gene is TRBD2 (6 bases). The ends were cut back, 8 bases at V and 8 bases at J, with 19 bases in the middle. Germline V CDR1 and CDR2: MGHRA, YSYEKL. The CDR3 spans 14 residues. The CDR3 spells CASGRRGNVDEQFF. DNA for the CDR3: TGCGCCAGCGGTCGGAGGGGCAATGTTGATGAGCAGTTCTTC.

The V and J genes are TRBV7-3 and TRBJ2-6, with TRBD1 matching over 8 bases. The trim removed 7 bases at V and 0 bases at J, leaving 8 bases unmatched. CDR3 size: 17 residues. In germline, CDR1 is SGHTA, CDR2 FQGTGA. The CDR3 DNA reads TGTGCCAGCAACCGGACAGGGTATTTCTCTGGGGCCAACGTCCTGACTTTC. Its protein is CASNRTGYFSGANVLTF. Full variable domain (outside the CDR3, taken from reference TRBV7-3 and TRBJ2-6): GAGVSQTPSNKVTEKGKYVELRCDPISGHTALYWYRQSLGQGPEFLIYFQGTGAADDSGLPNDRFFAVRPEGSVSTLKIQRTERGDSAVYLCASNRTGYFSGANVLTFGAGSRLTVL.

J is TRBJ2-3 and V is TRBV6-4, with 8 positions matching TRBD2. Germline V gives CDR1 MRHNA, CDR2 SNTAGT. The CDR3 has 14 residues. V lost 8 bases and J lost 2; bases outside the gene matches: 6. The DNA for the CDR3 is TGTGCCAGCTCCGGCGGGAGGATCACAGATACGCAGTATTTT. Translated, it gives CASSGGRITDTQYF.

The gene calls are TRBV11-2 and TRBJ1-6; no firm D call. Germline values: CDR1 SGHAT, CDR2 FQNNGV. CDR3 size: 13 residues. V lost 0 bases, J lost 10 bases, and 7 bases lay in between. The CDR3 coding sequence is TGTGCCAGCAGCTTAGATCGGGGATCACCCCTCCACTTT. Encoded protein: CASSLDRGSPLHF.

V and J are TRBV15 and TRBJ1-2, with TRBD1 as a possible D gene (5 bases). With 6 bases removed from V and 3 bases from J, the gap between germline ends came to 17 bases. The CDR3 loop spans 15 amino acids. Germline V lookup: CDR1 LNHNV, CDR2 YYDKDF (reference sequence). The CDR3 DNA is TGTGCCACCAGGCCCAGGCAGGGTGGGGACTATGGCTACACCTTC. Translating gives CATRPRQGGDYGYTF.

The chain couples TRBV9 to TRBJ2-5; D is uncertain. This CDR3 is 13 amino acids long. CDR1 is SGDLS and CDR2 is YYNGEE in the germline V gene. Trimming removed 0 bases from V and 5 bases from J, with 8 bases in between. This chain's CDR3 is CASSVGLRETQYF. The CDR3 bases are TGTGCCAGCAGCGTAGGCCTCCGGGAGACCCAGTACTTC. Full variable domain (rest looked up from reference TRBV9 and TRBJ2-5): DSGVTQTPKHLITATGQRVTLRCSPRSGDLSVYWYQQSLDQGLQFLIQYYNGEERAKGNILERFSAQQFPDLHSELNLSSLELGDSALYFCASSVGLRETQYFGPGTRLLVL.

This chain connects TRBV12-3 or TRBV12-4 to TRBJ2-7, with D maybe TRBD1 (6 bases). The V end lost 2 bases, the J end lost 9 bases, and 11 bases lay between the germline ends. The CDR3 is 12 amino acids. Written as DNA, the CDR3 is TGTGCCAGCAGTTTATGGGGGCTGGGGCAGTACTTC. Translated, it gives CASSLWGLGQYF.

The chain joins TRBV5-1 to TRBJ2-3, with a tentative D call TRBD1 (5 bases). V was trimmed by 6 bases and J by 2 bases, leaving 19 bases between them. The CDR3 sequence is 16 residues long. Looked up from germline, CDR1 is SGHRS and CDR2 is YFSETQ. The CDR3 region has the DNA TGCGCCAGCATAGTTCCCACCAAAGGGGTCACAGATACGCAGTATTTT. Its translation: CASIVPTKGVTDTQYF.